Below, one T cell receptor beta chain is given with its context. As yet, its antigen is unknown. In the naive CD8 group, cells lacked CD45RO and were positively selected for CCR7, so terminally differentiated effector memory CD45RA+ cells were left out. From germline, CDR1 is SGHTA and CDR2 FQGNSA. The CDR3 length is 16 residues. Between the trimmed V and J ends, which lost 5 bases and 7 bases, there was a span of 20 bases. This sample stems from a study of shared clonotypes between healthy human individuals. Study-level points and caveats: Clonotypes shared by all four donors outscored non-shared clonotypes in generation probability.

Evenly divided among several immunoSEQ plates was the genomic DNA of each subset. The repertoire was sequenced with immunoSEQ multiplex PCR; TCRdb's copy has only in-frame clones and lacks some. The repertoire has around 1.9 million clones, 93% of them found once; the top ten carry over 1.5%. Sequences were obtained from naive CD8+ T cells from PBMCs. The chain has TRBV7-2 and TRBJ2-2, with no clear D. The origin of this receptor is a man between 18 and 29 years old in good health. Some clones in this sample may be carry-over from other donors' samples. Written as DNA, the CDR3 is TGTGCCAGCAGCAGACTCCCTTTTGTGCTCAGCGGGGAGCTGTTTTTT. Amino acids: CASSRLPFVLSGELFF.